The rows below give T cell receptor beta chains drawn from one sample of a study of response to subunit inactivated influenza vaccine. TCRdb redid the calling of the RT-PCR reads with MiXCR, one entry per CDR3 protein. Found here are about 800,000 distinct CDR3 sequences, around 21% of them singletons; the top ten hold about 9.4%. The sample consisted of PBMCs from blood, taken less than 6 days after vaccination. The source is a man between 50 and 59 years old who received an inactivated influenza vaccine. Each CDR3 is given with its conserved first and last residue. The D gene is left open where the match is weak. Only some rows state a clone size, as once, few, many or a class for expanded clones.

V gene	clone size	J gene	D gene	CDR3 protein	CDR3 DNA
TRBV7-9	few	TRBJ2-5	.	CASSLSSRQETQYF	TGTGCCAGCAGCTTATCCTCCAGGCAAGAGACCCAGTACTTC
TRBV5-5	few	TRBJ2-2	.	CASSPLMRGELFF	TGTGCCAGCAGCCCCCTGATGCGGGGGGAGCTGTTTTTT
TRBV5-1	.	TRBJ2-2	.	CASSLGLVRTGELFF	TGCGCCAGCAGCTTGGGACTAGTTCGTACCGGGGAGCTGTTTTTT
TRBV4-1	few	TRBJ1-1	TRBD1	CASSQGGIGQGATEAFF	TGCGCCAGCAGCCAAGGTGGAATAGGACAGGGGGCCACTGAAGCTTTCTTT
TRBV9	.	TRBJ2-3	.	CASSAVTDTQYF	TGTGCCAGCAGCGCCGTCACAGATACGCAGTATTTT
TRBV14	.	TRBJ2-6	TRBD1	CASSQKQGAGANVLTF	TGTGCCAGCAGCCAAAAACAGGGGGCTGGGGCCAACGTCCTGACTTTC
TRBV12-3/TRBV12-4	few	TRBJ2-2	.	CASSYMEAGELFF	TGTGCCAGCAGTTATATGGAGGCCGGGGAGCTGTTTTTT
TRBV12-5	.	TRBJ2-1	.	CASGPSGHEQFF	TGTGCTAGTGGCCCTTCAGGCCATGAGCAGTTCTTC
TRBV24-1	.	TRBJ2-5	.	CATSDFSGAETQYF	TGTGCCACCAGTGATTTCTCGGGGGCGGAGACCCAGTACTTC
TRBV6-5	.	TRBJ2-1	TRBD2	CASSYGLAGGSEQFF	TGTGCCAGCAGTTACGGTCTAGCGGGCGGTAGTGAGCAGTTCTTC
TRBV27	.	TRBJ2-1	TRBD2	CASFQPGLGSNEQFF	TGTGCCAGTTTTCAACCGGGACTAGGTAGTAATGAGCAGTTCTTC
TRBV6-2/TRBV6-3	few	TRBJ2-7	.	CASSSGDGFSYEQYF	TGTGCCAGCAGTTCCGGGGACGGATTTTCCTACGAGCAGTACTTC
TRBV7-9	.	TRBJ2-7	TRBD1	CASSPPGQGTNEQYF	TGTGCCAGCAGCCCGCCGGGACAGGGCACCAACGAGCAGTACTTC
TRBV29-1	.	TRBJ2-7	.	CSVRFGSGYEQYF	TGCAGCGTTAGATTTGGATCAGGCTACGAGCAGTACTTC
TRBV27	.	TRBJ2-7	TRBD2	CASSFVSSGNRGSYEQYF	TGTGCCAGCAGTTTTGTGTCTAGCGGGAACCGAGGGTCCTACGAGCAGTACTTC
TRBV12-3/TRBV12-4	.	TRBJ2-1	.	CASSPDRWAYNEQFF	TGTGCCAGCAGCCCTGACAGGTGGGCCTACAATGAGCAGTTCTTC
TRBV6-1	few	TRBJ1-6	TRBD1	CASSRDRGSALHF	TGTGCCAGCAGTAGGGACAGGGGCTCGGCCCTCCACTTT
TRBV7-9	once	TRBJ2-1	.	CASSPGRAIYNEQFF	TGTGCCAGCAGCCCCGGTCGCGCAATTTACAATGAGCAGTTCTTC
TRBV4-3	.	TRBJ2-5	.	CASSQNQRETQYF	TGCGCCAGCAGCCAAAACCAGCGGGAGACCCAGTACTTC
TRBV20-1	.	TRBJ2-7	.	CSARTRQETSYEQYF	TGCAGTGCTAGAACCCGACAGGAAACCTCCTACGAGCAGTACTTC
TRBV9	.	TRBJ2-2	TRBD2	CASSWTSGGPNTGELFF	TGTGCCAGCAGCTGGACTAGCGGGGGCCCGAACACCGGGGAGCTGTTTTTT
TRBV7-2	few	TRBJ2-3	.	CASSHNRPRQDTQYF	TGTGCCAGCAGCCATAACCGCCCAAGGCAAGATACGCAGTATTTT
TRBV20-1	.	TRBJ2-7	.	CSARDLRSGDEQYF	TGCAGTGCTAGAGATCTTCGGTCTGGGGATGAGCAGTACTTC
TRBV20-1	few	TRBJ2-6	.	CSARVTGEGSGANVLTF	TGCAGTGCTAGAGTCACAGGGGAGGGCTCTGGGGCCAACGTCCTGACTTTC
TRBV9	few	TRBJ2-5	TRBD2	CASSARSGTSGTGTQYF	TGTGCCAGCAGCGCCCGCTCCGGGACTAGCGGTACAGGGACCCAGTACTTC
TRBV15	.	TRBJ2-4	.	CATSREIGVRAKNIQYF	TGTGCCACCAGCAGAGAAATAGGGGTGCGAGCCAAAAACATTCAGTACTTC
TRBV15	.	TRBJ2-1	TRBD2	CATSRDIRLAGGLDEQFF	TGTGCCACCAGCAGAGATATCCGGCTAGCGGGGGGGTTAGATGAGCAGTTCTTC
TRBV6-4	.	TRBJ1-4	.	CASSPTGTGEKLFF	TGTGCCAGCAGTCCCACGGGGACGGGTGAAAAACTGTTTTTT
TRBV10-3	.	TRBJ2-2	TRBD2	CAISGLAGDDTGELFF	TGTGCCATCAGTGGACTAGCGGGAGACGACACCGGGGAGCTGTTTTTT
TRBV20-1	.	TRBJ1-6	TRBD1	CSATGQGSAYNSPLHF	TGCAGTGCAACTGGACAGGGGAGTGCCTATAATTCACCCCTCCACTTT
TRBV12-3/TRBV12-4	.	TRBJ2-1	TRBD2	CASSWGGTSVYNEQFF	TGTGCCAGCAGTTGGGGGGGGACTAGCGTCTACAATGAGCAGTTCTTC
TRBV28	.	TRBJ1-5	.	CASAGQNGNQPQHF	TGTGCCAGCGCCGGACAGAATGGGAATCAGCCCCAGCATTTT
TRBV20-1	few	TRBJ2-2	TRBD2	CSARDRGSNTGELFF	TGCAGTGCTAGAGACCGCGGGAGCAACACCGGGGAGCTGTTTTTT
TRBV6-1	.	TRBJ2-1	.	CASSGRQGGLNEQFF	TGTGCCAGCAGTGGCCGACAGGGAGGGCTGAATGAGCAGTTCTTC
TRBV5-1	few	TRBJ2-7	TRBD1	CASSFGRGLKATSYEQYF	TGCGCCAGCAGCTTCGGCAGGGGGCTCAAAGCCACTTCCTACGAGCAGTACTTC
TRBV6-5	few	TRBJ2-2	TRBD1	CASSYNRGTGELFF	TGTGCCAGCAGTTACAACAGGGGAACCGGGGAGCTGTTTTTT
TRBV3-1	.	TRBJ2-7	TRBD2	CASSQDSHKAGGPFRREQYF	TGTGCCAGCAGCCAAGATTCCCATAAGGCGGGAGGGCCTTTTAGAAGAGAGCAGTACTTC